The 20 T cell receptor beta chains presented below share a single source sample, sequenced in a study of beta chain features in type 1 diabetes. Isolated RNA was reverse transcribed in full, so expressed TCRB transcripts were sequenced. Libraries were prepared by immunoSEQ multiplex PCR; TCRdb keeps only in-frame clonotypes and omits some of them. The data show 250,000 to 300,000 clones, with approximately 15% seen just once and more than 0.015% held by the top ten. Study-level points and caveats: Researchers report that Type 1 diabetes patients had moderately but significantly shorter TCRB CDR3s across all four CD4+ subsets.

Antigens for these TCRs are unknown. The sequenced sample was naive CD4+ T cells from blood. The receptors shown here come from a man aged 25 to 40 with type 1 diabetes.

V and J are TRBV7-2 and TRBJ2-3; the match to TRBD2 covers 11 bases. The V and J ends lost 0 bases and 6 bases, in that order; junction bases with no gene match: 11. This CDR3 contains 18 residues. Germline CDR1 reads SGHTA; CDR2 reads FQGNSA. The CDR3 coding sequence is TGTGCCAGCAGCTTAGCGGTACTAGCGGGAGTCGGTGGGGATACGCAGTATTTT. Translated, it gives CASSLAVLAGVGGDTQYF.

This clone was seen only a few times. The V call is TRBV7-9, the J call TRBJ2-3; TRBD2 agrees at 14 bases. The germline V gene has CDR1 SEHNR and CDR2 FQNEAQ (reference sequence). The CDR3 has 18 amino acids. V lost 1 base and J lost 2; bases outside the gene matches: 5. CDR3 residues: CASSLVRLAGGLTDTQYF. Written as DNA, the CDR3 is TGTGCCAGCAGCTTAGTACGACTAGCGGGAGGGCTCACAGATACGCAGTATTTT.

The rearrangement joins TRBV28 to TRBJ2-7; TRBD1 matches at 8 bases. The V gene end was trimmed by 4 bases and the J gene end by 1 base; junction bases not matched to a gene: 9. The CDR3 spans 16 residues. Germline lookup yields CDR1 MDHEN and CDR2 SYDVKM. CDR3 residues: CASSSTDRGHSYEQYF. Here the CDR3 DNA reads TGTGCCAGCAGTTCGACAGACAGGGGCCATTCCTACGAGCAGTACTTC.

This clone was seen a single time. The V gene is TRBV6-4, the J gene TRBJ2-1; D may be TRBD2 (5 bases). Germline values: CDR1 MRHNA, CDR2 SNTAGT. The V end was cut by 0 bases, the J end by 7 bases, with 16 bases between. The CDR3 is 16 amino acids. CDR3: CASSDSPAGIGNEQFF. The CDR3, as DNA: TGTGCCAGCAGTGACTCGCCCGCGGGTATAGGTAATGAGCAGTTCTTC.

This chain joins TRBV19 and TRBJ2-7; D possibly corresponds to TRBD2 (6 bases). Germline loops: CDR1 LNHDA, CDR2 SQIVND (reference sequence). This CDR3 region has 14 residues. V gave up 3 bases and J gave up 2 bases, with 11 bases separating them. The CDR3 DNA sequence: TGTGCCAGTAGTATTTCCGGGAGAGCCTACGAGCAGTACTTC. Its translation: CASSISGRAYEQYF.

This rearrangement joins TRBV7-3 to TRBJ2-7; 7 bases map to TRBD2. Germline V lookup: CDR1 SGHTA, CDR2 FQGTGA. CDR3 length: 15 residues. V dropped 5 bases and J dropped 2; count of bases not matched to a gene: 9. The CDR3 bases are TGTGCCAGCAGCGCCGGACTAGTTGGCCCCTACGAGCAGTACTTC. Translating gives CASSAGLVGPYEQYF.

The chain carries TRBV21-1 and TRBJ2-3; the table calls TRBD1, which could not be checked here. TRBV21-1 is reported as a pseudogene. The CDR3 has 16 amino acids. The CDR3 nucleotides read TGTGCCAGCAGCGCGCGAGGGGGCCTGATCACAGATACGCAGTATTTT. It specifies CASSARGGLITDTQYF.

The rearrangement joins TRBV15 to TRBJ2-5, with D tentatively TRBD2 (5 bases). This CDR3 is built from 15 residues. In germline, CDR1 is LNHNV, CDR2 YYDKDF (reference sequence). Trimming shortened V by 8 bases and J by 7 bases, and 23 bases separated the two germline ends. The CDR3 DNA is TGTGCCACCTCGGGCTCCGGAGGACCCGTGGGGACCCAGTACTTC. The encoded protein is CATSGSGGPVGTQYF.

This clone showed up just a few times. J is TRBJ2-5 and V is TRBV25-1, with 8 positions matching TRBD2. The V and J ends lost 4 bases and 5 bases, in that order; junction bases with no gene match: 6. The CDR3 has 14 residues. Germline V lookup: CDR1 MGHDK, CDR2 SYGVNS. CDR3 residues: CASSGPGTRETQYF. The CDR3, as DNA: TGTGCCAGCAGTGGTCCCGGGACTAGGGAGACCCAGTACTTC.

The rearrangement links TRBV7-9 to TRBJ1-3, with TRBD1 identical over 7 bases. Trimming removed 6 bases from V and 5 bases from J; junction bases left unmatched: 4. CDR1 SEHNR and CDR2 FQNEAQ come from the germline V gene (reference sequence). CDR3 size: 13 residues. The CDR3 reads CASRPGGRNTIYF. The DNA of the CDR3 is TGTGCCAGCAGACCAGGGGGGAGAAACACCATATATTTT.

The gene calls are TRBV14 and TRBJ2-7, with D perhaps matching TRBD2 (5 bases). Looked up from germline, CDR1 is SGHDN and CDR2 is FVKESK. The CDR3 is 14 amino acids. Trimming removed 3 bases from V and 3 bases from J, with 12 bases in between. The CDR3 DNA sequence: TGTGCCAGCAGCCATTCGGGGTCGGGCTACGAGCAGTACTTC. It yields the protein CASSHSGSGYEQYF.

This clone was found a few times. The rearrangement links TRBV27 to TRBJ2-3, with TRBD1 as a possible D gene (6 bases). Looked up from germline, CDR1 is MNHEY and CDR2 is SMNVEV (reference sequence). The CDR3 totals 15 residues. V lost 3 bases and J lost 3, with 13 bases in between. The CDR3 loop reads CASSFRTATTDTQYF. For the CDR3, the DNA is TGTGCCAGCAGTTTTCGGACAGCCACTACAGATACGCAGTATTTT.

This chain joins TRBV28 and TRBJ2-5; maybe TRBD2 (6 bases). Germline V gives CDR1 MDHEN, CDR2 SYDVKM. The CDR3 totals 15 residues. V lost 7 bases and J 1 base, leaving 16 bases between the germline ends. The CDR3 loop reads CASIPRGRLQETQYF. DNA of the CDR3: TGTGCCAGCATACCGCGGGGACGGCTCCAAGAGACCCAGTACTTC.

This clone was picked up a small number of times. The J gene is TRBJ1-5, the V gene TRBV29-1; TRBD1 matches at 7 bases. The J segment lost 6 bases and the V segment lost 5 bases, leaving 7 bases of the junction unmatched. Germline V gene sequence: CDR1 SQVTM, CDR2 ANQGSEA. This CDR3 contains 13 residues. In DNA form, the CDR3 reads TGCAGCGTTTCCCAGGGGGATAGTCAGCCCCAGCATTTT. This codes for CSVSQGDSQPQHF.

Comments on this clone: Other nucleotide sequences from this sample produce the same CDR3. V is TRBV28 and J is TRBJ1-5; possible D gene TRBD1, 6 bases. The germline V gene has CDR1 MDHEN and CDR2 SYDVKM. The CDR3 sequence is 11 residues long. V shed 6 bases and J shed 10 bases, with 10 bases lying between them. Written as DNA, the CDR3 is TGTGCCAGCAGCTTCAGGGGTCCCCAGCATTTT. This sequence encodes CASSFRGPQHF.

This chain links TRBV7-9 with TRBJ1-1; D not resolved. V was cut by 4 bases and J by 11 bases, with 11 bases left in between. Germline V CDR1 and CDR2: SEHNR, FQNEAQ (reference sequence). This CDR3 comprises 11 residues. The CDR3 DNA is TGTGCCAGCAGCTCCCCCAGTAAGGCTTTCTTT. Protein: CASSSPSKAFF.

CDR3 sequence reads: CASSPGGSGSYDEQFF. The CDR3 DNA reads TGTGCCAGCTCACCCGGGGGCAGCGGGAGTTACGATGAGCAGTTCTTC. This chain links TRBV18 with TRBJ2-1; 8 bases agree with TRBD2. CDR1 KGHSH and CDR2 LQKENI come from the germline V gene. The CDR3 totals 16 residues. The V segment lost 3 bases and the J segment 8 bases; nucleotides outside the gene matches: 12.

This clone has more than one count but fewer than ten. The chain employs TRBV19 and TRBJ1-1; D ambiguous. Germline V gene sequence: CDR1 LNHDA, CDR2 SQIVND (reference sequence). CDR3 length: 13 amino acids. V shed 7 bases and J shed 0 bases, with 9 bases lying between them. The CDR3 bases are TGTGCCAGTACTCGACAAGTGAACACTGAAGCTTTCTTT. It codes for CASTRQVNTEAFF.

The chain is built from TRBV9 and TRBJ2-7; D might be TRBD2 (5 bases). V lost 0 bases and J lost 5, with 12 bases in between. The CDR3 is 14 residues long. The germline V gene has CDR1 SGDLS and CDR2 YYNGEE. The CDR3 reads CASSVVPVGDEQYF. Written as DNA, the CDR3 is TGTGCCAGCAGCGTAGTCCCAGTGGGAGACGAGCAGTACTTC.

J is TRBJ2-3 and V is TRBV9; the match to TRBD1 covers 9 bases. CDR1 is SGDLS and CDR2 is YYNGEE in the germline V gene. There are 14 residues in the CDR3. Germline trimming cut 5 bases from V and 3 bases from J; bases unmatched to any gene: 4. This chain's CDR3 is CASSLGQGTDTQYF. The DNA for the CDR3 is TGTGCCAGCAGTTTGGGACAGGGAACAGATACGCAGTATTTT.